Shown below are 10 T cell receptor beta chains from a single sample sequenced in a study of CD8+ T cells in alopecia areata. The authors extracted RNA and reverse transcribed it into cDNA as the sequencing template. Only in-frame clones appear in the TCRdb table, and some are missing; sequencing was by immunoSEQ multiplex PCR. The sample carries about 64,000 clones, about 44% recorded once. The sequenced sample was NKG2D-low CD8+ T cells sorted from blood. These receptors all stem from a human donor with alopecia areata.

The V and J genes are TRBV7-9 and TRBJ2-7; D remains unclear. The germline V gene has CDR1 SEHNR and CDR2 FQNEAQ (reference sequence). CDR3 length equals 13 residues. V was shortened by 5 bases and J by 3 bases, with 11 bases between the two germline ends. The DNA of the CDR3 is TGTGCCAGCAGCCCCCCCCGCCACTACGAGCAGTACTTC. Translated: CASSPPRHYEQYF.

This chain joins TRBV5-4 and TRBJ2-3, with 7 nucleotides matching TRBD1. This CDR3 spans 15 amino acids. Germline values: CDR1 SGHNT, CDR2 YYREEE (reference sequence). The junction had 8 bases not matched to a gene; V was cut back by 7 bases and J by 0 bases. This CDR3 reads CASSAPTGSTDTQYF. As DNA, the CDR3 is TGTGCCAGCTCGGCCCCGACAGGGAGCACAGATACGCAGTATTTT. The variable domain in full, completed from reference TRBV5-4 and TRBJ2-3, reads ETGVTQSPTHLIKTRGQQVTLRCSSQSGHNTVSWYQQALGQGPQFIFQYYREEENGRGNFPPRFSGLQFPNYSSELNVNALELDDSALYLCASSAPTGSTDTQYFGPGTRLTVL.

This rearrangement joins TRBV5-1 to TRBJ2-7, with a weak D call TRBD1 (5 bases). CDR3 length: 15 amino acids. Trimming cost V 1 base and J 0 bases, with 11 bases left between them. The V gene's germline CDR1 is SGHRS and CDR2 YFSETQ. The CDR3 sequence: CASSLPSDSSYEQYF. In DNA form, the CDR3 reads TGCGCCAGCAGCTTGCCCAGCGACAGCTCCTACGAGCAGTACTTC.

The chain links TRBV15 to TRBJ2-3, with D unresolved. CDR3 size: 16 residues. Trimming took off 3 bases at V and 1 base at J, with 14 bases between the two ends. The germline CDR1 and CDR2 sequences are LNHNV and YYDKDF (reference sequence). Here the CDR3 reads CATSSLLSTGTDTQYF. The CDR3 DNA reads TGTGCCACCAGCAGCCTACTAAGTACGGGCACAGATACGCAGTATTTT.

This clone was detected a few times. The chain recombines TRBV28 with TRBJ1-2, with unresolved D. CDR1 and CDR2 (germline): MDHEN, SYDVKM. Between the trimmed V and J ends, which lost 6 bases and 4 bases, there was a span of 12 bases. The CDR3 runs 13 residues. The CDR3 loop reads CASSLPTAYGYTF. CDR3 bases: TGTGCCAGCAGCCTACCCACAGCCTATGGCTACACCTTC.

The chain links TRBV5-4 to TRBJ2-7; D is unclear. This CDR3 is 15 amino acids long. The germline V and J ends were trimmed by 0 bases and 0 bases, with 10 bases remaining between them. Germline loops: CDR1 SGHNT, CDR2 YYREEE (reference sequence). This chain's CDR3 is CASSLVPYLSYEQYF. DNA for the CDR3: TGTGCCAGCAGCTTGGTTCCGTACCTCTCCTACGAGCAGTACTTC.

This clone appeared a few times. This chain uses TRBV28 with TRBJ1-4, with a tentative D call TRBD1 (5 bases). Germline CDR1 reads MDHEN; CDR2 reads SYDVKM. V lost 5 bases and J 0 bases, leaving 13 bases between the germline ends. The CDR3 has 16 amino acids. The CDR3 bases are TGTGCCAGCAGTACTGGACAAATTGCAACTAATGAAAAACTGTTTTTT. Translating it yields CASSTGQIATNEKLFF.

This sequence joins TRBV10-3 and TRBJ2-7; D may be TRBD2 (5 bases). With 5 bases removed from V and 5 bases from J, the gap between germline ends came to 10 bases. This CDR3 has 12 amino acids. Germline assignment: CDR1 ENHRY and CDR2 SYGVKD. The CDR3 nucleotides are TGTGCCATCAGTACCGGGATCAACGAGCAGTACTTC. Translated: CAISTGINEQYF.

This clone was detected only a few times. This CDR3 is also generated by other DNA sequences in the sample. CDR3 sequence (DNA): TGTGCCAGTAGTATAGGACTAGCGGGATACAATGAGCAGTTCTTC. Its protein is CASSIGLAGYNEQFF. The J gene is TRBJ2-1, the V gene TRBV19, with TRBD2 identical over 11 bases. The ends lost 1 base at V and 4 bases at J; junction bases unmatched: 0. The CDR3 covers 15 residues. Germline V gives CDR1 LNHDA, CDR2 SQIVND (reference sequence).

The chain uses TRBV29-1 and TRBJ1-3; D perhaps matches TRBD1 (5 bases). CDR3 length equals 14 residues. With 5 bases removed from V and 4 bases from J, the gap between germline ends came to 15 bases. CDR1 is SQVTM, CDR2 ANQGSEA, per germline. The CDR3 DNA follows: TGCAGCGTTTCTACGGGGACGACAGGAAACACCATATATTTT. Protein product: CSVSTGTTGNTIYF. The entire variable domain, with the rest obtained from reference TRBV29-1 and TRBJ1-3, is as follows: SAVISQKPSRDICQRGTSLTIQCQVDSQVTMMFWYRQQPGQSLTLIATANQGSEATYESGFVIDKFPISRPNLTFSTLTVSNMSPEDSSIYLCSVSTGTTGNTIYFGEGSWLTVV.